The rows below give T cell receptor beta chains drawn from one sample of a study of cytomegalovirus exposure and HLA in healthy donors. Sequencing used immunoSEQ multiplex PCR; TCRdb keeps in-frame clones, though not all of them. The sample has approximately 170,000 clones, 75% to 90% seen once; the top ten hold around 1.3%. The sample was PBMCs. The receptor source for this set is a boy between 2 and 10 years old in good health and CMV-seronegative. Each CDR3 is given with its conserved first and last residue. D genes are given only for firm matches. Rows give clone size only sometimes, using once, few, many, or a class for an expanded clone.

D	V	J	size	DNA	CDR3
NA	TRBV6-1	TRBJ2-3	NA	TGTGCCAGCAGTGCGAGGGGGGGGACCACAGATACGCAGTATTTT	CASSARGGTTDTQYF
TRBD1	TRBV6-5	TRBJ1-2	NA	TGTGCCAGTACAACCAGGGGGCTCTATGGCTACACCTTC	CASTTRGLYGYTF
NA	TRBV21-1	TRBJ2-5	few	TGTGCCACCCGACTTTGCGGGGGGAACCAAGAGACCCAGTACTTC	CATRLCGGNQETQYF
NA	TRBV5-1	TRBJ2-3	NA	TGCGCCAGCAGCTCGGGACTTACATCGCGCACAGATACGCAGTATTTT	CASSSGLTSRTDTQYF
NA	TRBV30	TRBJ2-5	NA	TGTGCCTGGAGTCGAGGCGTAATTCAAGAGACCCAGTACTTC	CAWSRGVIQETQYF
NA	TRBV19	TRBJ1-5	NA	TGTGCCAGTAGTACCCTGAATCAGCCCCAGCATTTT	CASSTLNQPQHF
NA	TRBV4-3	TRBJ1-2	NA	TGCGCCTCGGCGGGAATTGTAGACTATGGCTACACCTTC	CASAGIVDYGYTF
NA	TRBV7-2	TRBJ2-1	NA	TGTGCCAGCAGCTTAGTGGGGGCCAAAAATGAGCAGTTCTTC	CASSLVGAKNEQFF
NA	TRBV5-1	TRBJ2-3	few	TGCGCCAGCAGCTATCCAGCGGACACAGATACGCAGTATTTT	CASSYPADTDTQYF
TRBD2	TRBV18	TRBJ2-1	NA	TGTGCCAGCTCAAAATCCACTAGCGGGGGGGCCTATGAGCAGTTCTTC	CASSKSTSGGAYEQFF
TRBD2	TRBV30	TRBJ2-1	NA	TGTGCCTCTGCACTTCCGGGACTAGCCTACAATGAGCAGTTCTTC	CASALPGLAYNEQFF